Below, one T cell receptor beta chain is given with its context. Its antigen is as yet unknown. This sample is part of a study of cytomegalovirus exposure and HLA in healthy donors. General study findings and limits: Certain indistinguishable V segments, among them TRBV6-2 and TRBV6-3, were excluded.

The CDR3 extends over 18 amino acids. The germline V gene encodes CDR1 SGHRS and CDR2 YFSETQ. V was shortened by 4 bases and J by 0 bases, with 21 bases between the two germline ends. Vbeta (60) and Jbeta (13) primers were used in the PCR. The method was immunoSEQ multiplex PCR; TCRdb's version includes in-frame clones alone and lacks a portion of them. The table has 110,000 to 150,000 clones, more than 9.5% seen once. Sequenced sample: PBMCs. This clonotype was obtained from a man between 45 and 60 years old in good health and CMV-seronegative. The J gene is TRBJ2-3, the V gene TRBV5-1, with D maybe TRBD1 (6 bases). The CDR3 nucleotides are TGCGCCAGCAGCCCGACGCCGACAGGTACCCTCAGCACAGATACGCAGTATTTT. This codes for CASSPTPTGTLSTDTQYF.